This record looks at one T cell receptor (beta chain) sequence and its context. The antigen is not known. Germline V lookup: CDR1 MDHEN, CDR2 SYDVKM. The CDR3 is 14 amino acids. The ends lost 2 bases at V and 8 bases at J; junction bases unmatched: 6. This sample is part of a study of T cell repertoires in cytomegalovirus infection. Findings and limits, study-wide: CMV-specific TCR beta clonotypes restricted by HLA-C dominated the ex vivo response.

In TCRdb, the reads were re-called with MiXCR into one record per CDR3 protein. The sample has about 740,000 distinct CDR3 sequences; less than 40% are singletons. V gene TRBV28 combines with J gene TRBJ1-2; 9 bases agree with TRBD1. The clonotype originates from a human donor in good health (CMV status not recorded). Some clones in this sample may be carry-over from other donors' samples. Specimen: PBMCs. The CDR3 protein is CASSLGRTGEGYTF. Here the CDR3 DNA reads TGTGCCAGCAGTTTAGGGCGGACAGGGGAAGGCTACACCTTC.